These 9 T cell receptor beta chains came from one sample sequenced in a study of T cells after yellow fever vaccination. TCRdb called the 5' RACE reads again in MiXCR, with one record for every CDR3 protein. The data contain about 50,000 distinct CDR3 sequences, approximately 6% of them singletons. The source material was PBMCs, either bulk or a sorted T-cell subset (CD4+, CD8+, memory, or dextramer-sorted; not recorded which), sampled on the day of the yellow fever booster vaccination. The receptors here all came from a man aged 18-30 years who received the YFV17D yellow fever vaccine.

This clonotype was counted between two and nine times. The genes are TRBV4-2 and TRBJ1-1; no reliable D call. The CDR3 covers 14 residues. The V end lost 1 base, the J end lost 6 bases, and 12 bases lay between the germline ends. Germline CDR1 LGHNA, CDR2 YNFKEQ. CDR3 nucleotides: TGTGCCAGCAGCCAAGTTGGCGGGAGTGCTGAAGCTTTCTTT. Translated, it gives CASSQVGGSAEAFF.

This clonotype was counted many times. This sequence joins TRBV4-2 and TRBJ2-3; 9 positions agree with TRBD1. Trimming at V came to 1 base and at J to 1 base, leaving 9 bases not matched to a gene. The CDR3 consists of 18 residues. The germline CDR1 and CDR2 sequences are LGHNA and YNFKEQ. The CDR3: CASSQVHRGQYGTDTQYF. The CDR3 DNA sequence: TGTGCCAGCAGCCAAGTTCACAGGGGGCAATACGGCACAGATACGCAGTATTTT.

This clonotype was found a few times. The V and J genes are TRBV5-5 and TRBJ1-1, with D unresolved. The CDR3 consists of 16 residues. Germline loops: CDR1 SGHKS, CDR2 YYEKEE (reference sequence). Between the trimmed V and J ends, which lost 4 bases and 7 bases, there was a span of 23 bases. CDR3: CASSLVYSGTRGEAFF. CDR3 in DNA: TGTGCCAGCAGCCTGGTATATAGCGGAACGCGTGGTGAAGCTTTCTTT.

This clonotype came up many times. This chain uses TRBV29-1 with TRBJ1-2; D gene ambiguous. The CDR3 consists of 10 residues. V shed 3 bases and J shed 6 bases, with 5 bases lying between them. Germline lookup yields CDR1 SQVTM and CDR2 ANQGSEA. CDR3 in amino acids: CSVDVHGYTF. CDR3 in DNA: TGCAGCGTTGATGTACATGGCTACACCTTC.

This clonotype has a handful of counts. V and J are TRBV10-3 and TRBJ2-3, with 7 bases that match TRBD2. Germline loops: CDR1 ENHRY, CDR2 SYGVKD. Trimming cost V 6 bases and J 2 bases; bases outside gene matches: 8. The CDR3 contains 15 residues. The CDR3 coding sequence is TGTGCCATCAGAGAGGGACTAACTAACACAGATACGCAGTATTTT. Translating gives CAIREGLTNTDTQYF.

Ten or more counts support this clonotype. The V call is TRBV7-4, the J call TRBJ2-7; TRBD2 aligns across 7 bases. The length of the CDR3 is 12 residues. Trimming cost V 8 bases and J 2 bases; bases outside gene matches: 3. Germline V gene sequence: CDR1 SGHVT, CDR2 SQSDAQ. The CDR3 DNA sequence: TGTGCCAGCGGGCGGGGGACCTACGAGCAGTACTTC. Translated: CASGRGTYEQYF.

In its sample, this clonotype was seen many times. The chain recombines TRBV21-1 with TRBJ1-4; the table names TRBD1, a call not compared with the DNA. TRBV21-1 is marked as a pseudogene. The CDR3 is made up of 12 amino acids. The CDR3 loop is CARTTGVEKLFF. The CDR3 DNA follows: TGTGCCAGGACGACAGGGGTTGAAAAACTGTTTTTT.

In this sample, this clonotype turned up many times. The chain employs TRBV4-1 and TRBJ2-7; D is perhaps TRBD1 (6 bases). The CDR3 runs to 15 residues. With 1 base removed from V and 0 bases from J, the gap between germline ends came to 10 bases. Germline V CDR1 and CDR2: MGHRA, YSYEKL. CDR3 in amino acids: CASSQVPGDSYEQYV. CDR3 in DNA: TGCGCCAGCAGCCAAGTCCCAGGGGACTCCTACGAGCAGTACGTC.

This clonotype has at least ten counts. The chain combines TRBV12-3 or TRBV12-4 with TRBJ1-1; D unresolved. V dropped 2 bases and J dropped 3 bases, with 16 bases sitting between them. There are 16 residues in the CDR3. The CDR3 sequence is CASSLTLGWVDTEAFF. The CDR3 DNA reads as TGTGCCAGCAGTTTAACTCTAGGGTGGGTAGACACTGAAGCTTTCTTT.